This TCR beta chain was recorded in a study of cytomegalovirus exposure and HLA in healthy donors. General observations from the study: An analysis was carried out at a later point. It showed that HLA-associated TCR beta chains were more clonally expanded than equally common non-associated chains. Indistinguishable V segments such as TRBV6-2 and TRBV6-3 were excluded.

Trimming removed 4 bases at V and 3 bases at J, with 19 bases between. CDR3 length equals 16 residues. Germline-derived CDR1 and CDR2 are SEHNR and FQNEAQ (reference sequence). A remark on this clone: The antigen is unknown.

Donors showed nominal health when sampled, although they likely had unrecorded immune exposures. In the PCR, 60 Vbeta and 13 Jbeta primers were used. Measured with immunoSEQ multiplex PCR; TCRdb has only the in-frame clones, and not every one. This sample has fewer than 85,000 clones, with 70% to 80% found just once. The chain has TRBV7-9 and TRBJ2-7; D may be TRBD1 (5 bases). Material for sequencing was PBMCs. The sequence derives from a man aged 35-49 years in good health and CMV-seronegative. CDR3 protein: CASSSLLGQGSYEQYF. CDR3 nucleotides: TGTGCCAGCAGCTCCCTTTTGGGGCAGGGCAGCTACGAGCAGTACTTC.